One TCR beta chain is described in this entry. This record comes from a study of blood T cell repertoires in COVID-19. Libraries were prepared by immunoSEQ multiplex PCR; TCRdb keeps only in-frame clonotypes and omits some of them. This sample has around 20,000 clones; 85% occur once, and the top ten carry roughly 60%. Trimming at V came to 8 bases and at J to 5 bases, leaving 5 bases not matched to a gene. Looked up from germline, CDR1 is GTSNPN and CDR2 is SVGIG (reference sequence). This CDR3 has 12 residues. This clonotype originated in a man aged 80 or over with acute or convalescent COVID-19. The sequencing sample was made of peripheral blood. The gene calls are TRBV30 and TRBJ1-1, with TRBD1 matching over 10 bases. The CDR3 region is CARQGAKTEAFF. The DNA for the CDR3 is TGTGCCAGACAGGGGGCGAAAACTGAAGCTTTCTTT.